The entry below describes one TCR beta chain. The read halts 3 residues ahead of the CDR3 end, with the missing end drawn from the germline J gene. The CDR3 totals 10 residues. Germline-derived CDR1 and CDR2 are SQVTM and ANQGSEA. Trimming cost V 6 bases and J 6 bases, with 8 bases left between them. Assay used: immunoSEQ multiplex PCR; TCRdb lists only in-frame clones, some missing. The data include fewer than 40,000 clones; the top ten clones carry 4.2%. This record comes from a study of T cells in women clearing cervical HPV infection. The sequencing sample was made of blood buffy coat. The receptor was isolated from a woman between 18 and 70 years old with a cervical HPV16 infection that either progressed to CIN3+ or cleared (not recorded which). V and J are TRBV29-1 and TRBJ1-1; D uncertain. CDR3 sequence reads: CSVGRSEAFF. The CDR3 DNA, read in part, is TGCAGCGTAGGCAGGTCTGAA.